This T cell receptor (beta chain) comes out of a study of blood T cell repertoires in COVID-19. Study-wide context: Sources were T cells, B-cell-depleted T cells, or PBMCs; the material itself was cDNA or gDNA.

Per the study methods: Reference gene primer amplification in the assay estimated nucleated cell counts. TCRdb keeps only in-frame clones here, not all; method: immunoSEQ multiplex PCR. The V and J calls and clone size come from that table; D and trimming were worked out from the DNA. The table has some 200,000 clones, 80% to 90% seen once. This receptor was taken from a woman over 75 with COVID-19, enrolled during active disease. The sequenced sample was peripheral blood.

The CDR3 loop is CASSRELEATEAFF. CDR3 DNA: TGTGCCAGCAGCCGGGAATTAGAGGCCACTGAAGCTTTCTTT. This rearrangement joins TRBV7-2 to TRBJ1-1; no clear D gene. Germline assignment: CDR1 SGHTA and CDR2 FQGNSA. V lost 5 bases to trimming and J lost 4 bases, with 14 bases between them. The CDR3 runs to 14 residues.